Each of the 6 T cell receptor beta chains below was sequenced from the same sample in a study of technical replicates of blood from several donors. The data were produced by immunoSEQ multiplex PCR, yet TCRdb's version contains in-frame clones alone and is incomplete. In the table there are approximately 87,000 clones, 85% to 95% of which are singletons. The sequencing input was T cells isolated from PBMCs. These TCRs come from a human donor in good health.

The chain couples TRBV28 to TRBJ2-1; D possibly corresponds to TRBD1 (6 bases). Germline V gene sequence: CDR1 MDHEN, CDR2 SYDVKM. The CDR3 runs 15 residues. The V gene lost 8 bases and the J gene lost 10 bases, with 24 bases spanning the gap. The CDR3 here is CASALRTEGSFEQFF. In nucleotides, the CDR3 is TGTGCCAGCGCGCTCCGGACAGAGGGTTCCTTCGAGCAGTTCTTC.

The chain employs TRBV7-7 and TRBJ2-7, with 8 positions matching TRBD1. Germline V gene data show CDR1 as SSHAT and CDR2 as FNYEAQ (reference sequence). The CDR3 totals 15 residues. With V trimmed by 5 bases and J by 1 base, 7 bases remained unmatched. The DNA of the CDR3 is TGTGCCAGCAGCCTAATGCAGGGGGCGTCCTACGAGCAGTACTTC. Amino acid sequence: CASSLMQGASYEQYF.

Of note for this clone: Other DNA sequences of this sample code for an identical CDR3. The chain employs TRBV9 and TRBJ1-1; no clear D gene. The length of the CDR3 is 13 residues. V was clipped by 0 bases and J by 1 base, with 4 bases between them. Looked up from germline, CDR1 is SGDLS and CDR2 is YYNGEE. The CDR3 DNA reads as TGTGCCAGCAGCGTAGCATCGAACACTGAAGCTTTCTTT. This translates into CASSVASNTEAFF.

The V and J genes are TRBV7-9 and TRBJ1-1, with 10 bases fitting TRBD1. Looked up from germline, CDR1 is SEHNR and CDR2 is FQNEAQ (reference sequence). V trimming: 5 bases; J trimming: 0 bases; junction bases outside the gene matches: 6. This CDR3 region has 16 residues. CDR3 protein: CASSHGTGDMNTEAFF. CDR3 sequence (DNA): TGTGCCAGCAGCCATGGGACAGGGGACATGAACACTGAAGCTTTCTTT.

The genes are TRBV27 and TRBJ2-2; weak D call: TRBD1 (7 bases). CDR1 and CDR2 (germline): MNHEY, SMNVEV (reference sequence). The V end was cut by 0 bases, the J end by 7 bases, with 12 bases between. CDR3 length: 15 residues. The CDR3 region has the DNA TGTGCCAGCAGTTTATCTGGAGGGGGCGGCGGGGAGCTGTTTTTT. It yields the protein CASSLSGGGGGELFF.

The gene calls are TRBV28 and TRBJ2-7; a weak D match, TRBD1 (5 bases). Trimming shortened V by 11 bases and J by 2 bases, and 13 bases separated the two germline ends. Looked up from germline, CDR1 is MDHEN and CDR2 is SYDVKM. This CDR3 region has 12 residues. CDR3 coding DNA: TGTGCCTCCAGGGCCGTCACCTACGAGCAGTACTTC. Amino acids: CASRAVTYEQYF.